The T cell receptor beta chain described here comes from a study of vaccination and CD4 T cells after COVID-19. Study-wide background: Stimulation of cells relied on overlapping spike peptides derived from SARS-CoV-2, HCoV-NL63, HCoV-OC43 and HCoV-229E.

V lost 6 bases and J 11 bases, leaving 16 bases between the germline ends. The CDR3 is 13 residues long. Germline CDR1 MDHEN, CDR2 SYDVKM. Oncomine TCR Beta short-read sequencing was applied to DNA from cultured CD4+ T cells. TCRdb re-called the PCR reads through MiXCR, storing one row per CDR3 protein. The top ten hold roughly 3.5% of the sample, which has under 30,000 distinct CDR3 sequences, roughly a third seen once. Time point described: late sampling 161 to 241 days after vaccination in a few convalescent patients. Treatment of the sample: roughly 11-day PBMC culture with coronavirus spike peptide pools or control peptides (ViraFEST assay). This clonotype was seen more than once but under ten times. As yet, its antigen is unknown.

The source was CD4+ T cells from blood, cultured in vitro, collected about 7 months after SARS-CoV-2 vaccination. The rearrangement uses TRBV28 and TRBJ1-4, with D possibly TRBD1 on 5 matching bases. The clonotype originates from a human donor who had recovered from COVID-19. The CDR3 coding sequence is TGTGCCAGCAGACTTCAGGGTGCGACTAAACTGTTTTTT. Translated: CASRLQGATKLFF.